This TCR beta chain was sequenced for a study of control samples from healthy donors and cancer patients. The data were produced by immunoSEQ multiplex PCR, yet TCRdb's version contains in-frame clones alone and is incomplete. The sample yields 150,000 to 200,000 clones, 94% seen once. A single count supports this clone. CDR3 length equals 15 residues. Trimming removed 6 bases at V and 8 bases at J, with 20 bases between. Germline V gene lookup returns CDR1 MNHEY and CDR2 SVGAGI. The rearrangement joins TRBV6-5 to TRBJ2-1; either TRBD1 or TRBD2 may supply D (5 bases each). The sample consisted of blood. The sequence was collected from a woman in her thirties or forties in good health. The DNA for the CDR3 is TGTGCCAGCAGCCCATCAGCCTCGAGGGGCGATGAGCAGTTCTTC. Amino acids: CASSPSASRGDEQFF.